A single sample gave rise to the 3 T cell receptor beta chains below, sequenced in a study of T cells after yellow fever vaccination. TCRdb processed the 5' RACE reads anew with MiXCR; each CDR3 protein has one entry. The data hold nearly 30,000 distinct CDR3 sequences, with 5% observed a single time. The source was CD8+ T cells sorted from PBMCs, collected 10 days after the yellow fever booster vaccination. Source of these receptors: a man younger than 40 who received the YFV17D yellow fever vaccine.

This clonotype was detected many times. CDR3 sequence: CASSSGLAGGFEQFF. CDR3 nucleotides: TGTGCCAGCAGCTCCGGACTAGCGGGAGGTTTTGAGCAGTTCTTC. The J gene is TRBJ2-1, the V gene TRBV7-8; 14 bases agree with TRBD2. The CDR3 totals 15 residues. CDR1 SGHVS and CDR2 FQNEAQ come from the germline V gene. The junction had 5 bases not matched to a gene; V was cut back by 4 bases and J by 9 bases.

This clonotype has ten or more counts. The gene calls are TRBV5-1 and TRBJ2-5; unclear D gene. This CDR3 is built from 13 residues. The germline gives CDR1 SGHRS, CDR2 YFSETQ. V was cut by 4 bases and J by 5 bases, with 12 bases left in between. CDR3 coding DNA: TGCGCCAGCAGCATCCTGGTCGGTGAGACCCAGTACTTC. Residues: CASSILVGETQYF.

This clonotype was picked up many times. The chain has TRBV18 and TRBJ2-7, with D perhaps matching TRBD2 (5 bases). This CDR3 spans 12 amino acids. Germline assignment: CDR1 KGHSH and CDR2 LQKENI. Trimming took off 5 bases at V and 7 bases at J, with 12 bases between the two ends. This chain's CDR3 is CASSGREGEQYF. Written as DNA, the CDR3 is TGTGCCAGCTCAGGCCGCGAGGGAGAGCAGTACTTC.